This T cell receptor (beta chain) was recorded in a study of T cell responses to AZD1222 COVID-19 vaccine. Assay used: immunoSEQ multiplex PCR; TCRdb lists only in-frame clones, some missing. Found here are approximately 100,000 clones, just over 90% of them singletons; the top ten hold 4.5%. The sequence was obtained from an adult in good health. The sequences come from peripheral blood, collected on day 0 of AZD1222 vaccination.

The CDR3 sequence: CASMEGDPNTEAFF. In DNA, the CDR3 is TGTGCCAGCATGGAGGGGGACCCGAACACTGAAGCTTTCTTT. This rearrangement joins TRBV7-6 to TRBJ1-1, with D perhaps TRBD1 (6 bases). CDR1 and CDR2 from the germline V gene are SGHVS and FNYEAQ. The CDR3 runs to 14 residues. Trimming shortened V by 7 bases and J by 1 base, and 13 bases separated the two germline ends.